The 7 T cell receptor beta chains below come from one sample, sequenced in a study of cytomegalovirus exposure and HLA in healthy donors. Method: immunoSEQ multiplex PCR; TCRdb's copy keeps in-frame clones and lacks some. The sample contains some 170,000 clones, approximately 87% of which appear only once. Sequencing input: PBMCs. Source of these receptors: a woman in her 30s in good health and CMV-seronegative.

This sequence joins TRBV19 and TRBJ1-5; no firm D call. The CDR3 runs to 14 residues. Germline lookup yields CDR1 LNHDA and CDR2 SQIVND (reference sequence). V shed 5 bases and J shed 1 base, with 9 bases lying between them. CDR3 DNA: TGTGCCAGTAGTTTGTCTGCGAGCAATCAGCCCCAGCATTTT. It yields the protein CASSLSASNQPQHF.

This chain uses TRBV11-2 with TRBJ1-6, with TRBD1 as a possible D gene (5 bases). Germline lookup yields CDR1 SGHAT and CDR2 FQNNGV. This CDR3 spans 18 amino acids. Trimming stripped 2 bases from V and 0 bases from J, with 14 bases between. In DNA form, the CDR3 reads TGTGCCAGCAGCTTAACGGGGGTGCCAAGCTCCTATAATTCACCCCTCCACTTT. The encoded protein is CASSLTGVPSSYNSPLHF.

V is TRBV4-3 and J is TRBJ2-3, with TRBD1 matching over 8 bases. In germline, CDR1 is LGHNA, CDR2 YSLEER. The CDR3 extends over 14 amino acids. V was clipped by 5 bases and J by 6 bases; unmatched bases: 7. CDR3 nucleotide sequence: TGCGCCAGCAGCGCAGGGGGCAGGGCGGATACGCAGTATTTT. It specifies CASSAGGRADTQYF.

The chain joins TRBV7-8 to TRBJ2-1; 12 bases agree with TRBD2. CDR1 is SGHVS and CDR2 is FQNEAQ in the germline V gene. With 5 bases clipped from V and 4 bases from J, the junction kept 3 bases outside the gene matches. This CDR3 is built from 15 residues. The CDR3 nucleotides read TGTGCCAGCAGCGGCCTAGCGGGGGGGTACAATGAGCAGTTCTTC. Amino acid sequence: CASSGLAGGYNEQFF.

V gene TRBV4-1 combines with J gene TRBJ1-2; D might be TRBD1 (5 bases). Germline lookup yields CDR1 MGHRA and CDR2 YSYEKL. This CDR3 is 14 amino acids long. V dropped 0 bases and J dropped 4 bases, with 9 bases sitting between them. In DNA, the CDR3 is TGCGCCAGCAGCCAAGATCAACAGGTCTATGGCTACACCTTC. Translating gives CASSQDQQVYGYTF.

The rearrangement uses TRBV4-3 and TRBJ1-2; D is possibly TRBD1 (5 bases). V was shortened by 0 bases and J by 3 bases, with 14 bases between the two germline ends. Germline CDR1 and CDR2: LGHNA and YSLEER. CDR3 length: 16 amino acids. The CDR3 reads CASSQDSGRVDYGYTF. CDR3 in DNA: TGCGCCAGCAGCCAAGACTCGGGCAGGGTCGACTATGGCTACACCTTC.

This rearrangement joins TRBV23-1 to TRBJ1-1; 7 bases match TRBD1. TRBV23-1 is identified as an open reading frame with a role that is uncertain. This CDR3 spans 17 amino acids. The trim removed 2 bases at V and 4 bases at J, leaving 13 bases unmatched. The CDR3: CASSQTLYYRGSTEAFF. The CDR3 DNA sequence: TGCGCCAGCAGTCAAACGTTATATTACAGGGGAAGCACTGAAGCTTTCTTT.